Below, 27 T cell receptor beta chains from the same sample are listed, as sequenced in a study of human T cells and chemical hapten exposure. Time point noted: patch test 3, about 24 weeks after DPC sensitization. As to treatment: therapeutic diphenylcyclopropenone sensitization with weekly scalp DPC. MiXCR, applied by TCRdb to the RACE reads, yields one record per CDR3 protein. The data contain about 110,000 distinct CDR3 sequences, 30% to 35% of them singletons. Here the sequenced sample was whole blood, taken in connection with sensitization to the hapten diphenylcyclopropenone (DPC). The receptors derive from a man aged 35 to 55 with alopecia areata. Some clones in this sample may be carry-over from other donors' samples.

The sample holds a few counts of this clonotype. This chain joins TRBV29-1 and TRBJ1-1; TRBD1 aligns across 11 bases. CDR1 and CDR2 from the germline V gene are SQVTM and ANQGSEA. J gave up 1 base and V 6 bases, and 19 bases lay outside the gene matches. This CDR3 has 19 amino acids. This chain's CDR3 is CSVDRDRGSFSKQNTEAFF. CDR3 sequence (DNA): TGCAGCGTGGACCGGGACAGGGGGTCCTTTTCCAAACAGAACACTGAAGCTTTCTTT.

This chain uses TRBV6-1 with TRBJ1-4; 7 bases match TRBD1. The junction had 6 bases not matched to a gene; V was cut back by 0 bases and J by 5 bases. Germline V lookup: CDR1 MNHNS, CDR2 SASEGT. CDR3 length: 16 residues. CDR3 DNA sequence: TGTGCCAGCAGTGAAGCGCGGAGGGGGCCAAATGAAAAACTGTTTTTT. It is translated as CASSEARRGPNEKLFF.

A few counts support this clonotype. V usage is TRBV6-6 and J usage is TRBJ2-5, with D uncertain. Trimming stripped 2 bases from V and 5 bases from J, with 6 bases between. This CDR3 comprises 12 residues. CDR1 and CDR2 (germline): MNHNY, SVGAGI (reference sequence). The CDR3 sequence: CASSYLSETQYF. The CDR3 nucleotides are TGTGCCAGCAGTTACCTTTCCGAGACCCAGTACTTC.

The chain carries TRBV10-3 and TRBJ2-7; 10 positions match TRBD1. Germline lookup yields CDR1 ENHRY and CDR2 SYGVKD. The CDR3 covers 13 residues. V shed 5 bases and J 6 bases; nucleotides not matched to a gene: 4. This CDR3 is CAISIGTGAEQYV. CDR3 sequence (DNA): TGTGCCATCAGTATCGGGACAGGGGCCGAGCAGTACGTC.

V and J are TRBV20-1 and TRBJ1-4; tentatively, D is TRBD1 (6 bases). V was pared by 0 bases and J by 4 bases, with 15 bases between. Germline V gene lookup returns CDR1 DFQATT and CDR2 SNEGSKA (reference sequence). The CDR3 totals 16 residues. The CDR3 DNA is TGCAGTGCTAGAGATCCCACAGGGATTGATAATGAAAAACTGTTTTTT. Its translation: CSARDPTGIDNEKLFF.

This clonotype was detected only a few times. The chain uses TRBV12-3 or TRBV12-4 and TRBJ2-3, with D unclear. The CDR3 loop spans 13 amino acids. The germline V and J ends were trimmed by 1 base and 0 bases, with 2 bases remaining between them. CDR3 in DNA: TGTGCCAGCAGTTTAGATAGCACAGATACGCAGTATTTT. It yields the protein CASSLDSTDTQYF.

The chain couples TRBV5-1 to TRBJ1-5; possible D gene TRBD1, 5 bases. Trimming took 5 bases from V and 7 from J, leaving 25 bases between them. The CDR3 is 17 residues long. Germline V gene sequence: CDR1 SGHRS, CDR2 YFSETQ. CDR3 nucleotide sequence: TGCGCCAGCAGGGTTGGGGCGTCCGAGATCGGAGGCCAGCCCCAGCATTTT. Protein sequence: CASRVGASEIGGQPQHF.

V usage is TRBV20-1 and J usage is TRBJ1-2; possibly TRBD1 for D (5 bases). CDR1 is DFQATT and CDR2 is SNEGSKA in the germline V gene (reference sequence). Trimming stripped 1 base from V and 5 bases from J, with 20 bases between. This CDR3 spans 16 amino acids. The CDR3 protein is CSARVAPATVLYGYTF. The CDR3 DNA sequence: TGCAGTGCTAGAGTCGCCCCCGCGACAGTATTATATGGCTACACCTTC.

The rearrangement links TRBV28 to TRBJ2-3; D ambiguous. Per germline, CDR1 MDHEN and CDR2 SYDVKM. V dropped 6 bases and J dropped 4 bases, with 5 bases sitting between them. The CDR3 is 11 residues long. CDR3 bases: TGTGCCAGCAGGCAATCAGATACGCAGTATTTT. Protein: CASRQSDTQYF.

The chain employs TRBV6-5 and TRBJ2-5; TRBD1 matches at 8 bases. The CDR3 is 13 amino acids. The germline V gene has CDR1 MNHEY and CDR2 SVGAGI. V lost 8 bases and J lost 5; bases outside the gene matches: 7. CDR3 protein: CASRRTGRETQYF. The CDR3 nucleotides are TGTGCCAGCCGTAGGACAGGGAGGGAGACCCAGTACTTC.

The chain recombines TRBV4-3 with TRBJ1-5, with D maybe TRBD1 (5 bases). CDR3 length: 14 residues. V was trimmed by 2 bases and J by 2 bases, leaving 7 bases between them. CDR1 is LGHNA, CDR2 YSLEER, per germline. The CDR3 bases are TGCGCCAGCAGCCAAATGACAGGCAATCAGCCCCAGCATTTT. It yields the protein CASSQMTGNQPQHF.

This clonotype has more than one count but fewer than ten. The chain has TRBV12-3 or TRBV12-4 and TRBJ2-3; 7 bases are shared with TRBD1. The V and J ends lost 5 bases and 0 bases, in that order; junction bases with no gene match: 5. This CDR3 is 15 amino acids long. The chain's CDR3 is CASSRGQPSTDTQYF. CDR3 coding DNA: TGTGCCAGCAGTAGGGGACAGCCCAGCACAGATACGCAGTATTTT.

V and J are TRBV20-1 and TRBJ2-3, with 10 bases identical to TRBD2. V was pared by 6 bases and J by 1 base, with 10 bases of the junction left unmatched. Per the germline V gene, CDR1 is DFQATT and CDR2 is SNEGSKA (reference sequence). There are 16 residues in the CDR3. CDR3 amino acids: CSASSGGQRGTDTQYF. The CDR3 bases are TGCAGTGCATCTAGCGGGGGTCAAAGGGGCACAGATACGCAGTATTTT.

This chain joins TRBV5-1 and TRBJ1-5; no reliable D call. V was shortened by 0 bases and J by 0 bases, with 10 bases between the two germline ends. From germline, CDR1 is SGHRS and CDR2 YFSETQ. The CDR3 extends over 16 amino acids. CDR3 nucleotide sequence: TGCGCCAGCAGCTTGGTTAAGGGAAGTAGCAATCAGCCCCAGCATTTT. As protein: CASSLVKGSSNQPQHF.

This clonotype was seen a few times. The chain joins TRBV6-5 to TRBJ2-1; TRBD2 agrees at 12 bases. The CDR3 totals 20 residues. J was trimmed by 2 bases and V by 0 bases; bases with no gene match: 11. The V gene's germline CDR1 is MNHEY and CDR2 SVGAGI. The CDR3 sequence is CASSYSSRGLAGRPYNEQFF. CDR3 nucleotides: TGTGCCAGCAGTTACTCGAGTCGGGGACTAGCGGGCCGTCCCTACAATGAGCAGTTCTTC.

The CDR3 spells CSARDQSLGPAYNEQFF. In DNA, the CDR3 is TGCAGTGCTAGAGATCAAAGTTTGGGGCCTGCCTACAATGAGCAGTTCTTC. The chain uses TRBV20-1 and TRBJ2-1, with a weak D call TRBD1 (5 bases). The CDR3 is 17 amino acids. The germline CDR1 and CDR2 sequences are DFQATT and SNEGSKA (reference sequence). V was trimmed by 0 bases and J by 2 bases, leaving 17 bases between them.

The table lists this clonotype with a few counts. This sequence joins TRBV12-3 or TRBV12-4 and TRBJ2-3, with 9 nucleotides matching TRBD1. With 6 bases clipped from V and 3 bases from J, the junction kept 7 bases outside the gene matches. This CDR3 comprises 15 residues. CDR3 region: CASSWSGTGTDTQYF. The CDR3 DNA reads as TGTGCCAGCAGCTGGAGCGGGACAGGGACAGATACGCAGTATTTT.

This clonotype came up a few times. The chain carries TRBV27 and TRBJ2-5; D ambiguous. V lost 2 bases, J lost 3 bases, and 7 bases lay in between. Germline loops: CDR1 MNHEY, CDR2 SMNVEV (reference sequence). The CDR3 is made up of 13 amino acids. Written as DNA, the CDR3 is TGTGCCAGCAGTTTAAACAGAAAAGAGACCCAGTACTTC. Its translation: CASSLNRKETQYF.

This clonotype was seen just once. The chain employs TRBV5-1 and TRBJ2-5, with 8 bases that match TRBD1. The ends lost 4 bases at V and 2 bases at J; junction bases unmatched: 4. CDR1 SGHRS and CDR2 YFSETQ come from the germline V gene. The CDR3 is made up of 14 amino acids. CDR3 sequence reads: CASSAWTGQETQYF. The CDR3 DNA is TGCGCCAGCAGCGCATGGACAGGGCAAGAGACCCAGTACTTC.

The genes are TRBV29-1 and TRBJ2-7; 7 positions match TRBD2. The ends lost 8 bases at V and 6 bases at J; junction bases unmatched: 13. This CDR3 has 13 amino acids. Germline loops: CDR1 SQVTM, CDR2 ANQGSEA. The CDR3 is CSISRWGEGEQYF. CDR3 sequence (DNA): TGCAGCATCTCTAGGTGGGGGGAGGGCGAGCAGTACTTC.

V is TRBV12-3 or TRBV12-4 and J is TRBJ1-5, with TRBD1 matching over 9 bases. The CDR3 length is 15 residues. Germline trimming cut 6 bases from V and 2 bases from J; bases unmatched to any gene: 5. CDR3 region: CASSTTGGGNQPQHF. CDR3 in DNA: TGTGCCAGCAGCACGACAGGGGGAGGCAATCAGCCCCAGCATTTT.

The CDR3 reads CASSQENNNQPQHF. The DNA of the CDR3 is TGCGCCAGCAGCCAAGAGAACAACAATCAGCCCCAGCATTTT. The chain couples TRBV4-1 to TRBJ1-5; no reliable D call. CDR1 is MGHRA, CDR2 YSYEKL, per germline. The CDR3 covers 14 residues. The germline V and J ends were trimmed by 0 bases and 3 bases, with 6 bases remaining between them.

This clonotype has more than one count but fewer than ten. This chain links TRBV7-2 with TRBJ2-3; D might be TRBD1 (6 bases). This CDR3 has 14 residues. Germline V lookup: CDR1 SGHTA, CDR2 FQGNSA. The V gene lost 3 bases and the J gene lost 3 bases, with 10 bases spanning the gap. Here the CDR3 reads CASSFMGATDTQYF. The CDR3 DNA reads TGTGCCAGCAGCTTTATGGGGGCTACAGATACGCAGTATTTT.

This rearrangement joins TRBV14 to TRBJ2-5; tentatively, D is TRBD2 (6 bases). Germline loops: CDR1 SGHDN, CDR2 FVKESK. The CDR3 covers 13 residues. Trimming shortened V by 7 bases and J by 6 bases, and 15 bases separated the two germline ends. The CDR3 DNA reads TGTGCCAGCATCCGAACCGGGGGAAAGACCCAGTACTTC. Translation: CASIRTGGKTQYF.

The chain employs TRBV15 and TRBJ2-7; TRBD1 is a possible D gene (6 bases). Per germline, CDR1 LNHNV and CDR2 YYDKDF (reference sequence). V gave up 1 base and J gave up 5 bases, with 12 bases separating them. The CDR3 sequence is 14 residues long. The CDR3 DNA sequence: TGTGCCACCAGCAGAGGAGGGGGAAAGAACGAGCAGTACTTC. It specifies CATSRGGGKNEQYF.

This clonotype came up many times. The chain links TRBV13 to TRBJ2-7, with D possibly TRBD2 on 6 matching bases. V was shortened by 5 bases and J by 1 base, with 12 bases between the two germline ends. CDR1 PRHDT and CDR2 FYEKMQ come from the germline V gene (reference sequence). The CDR3 has 14 residues. CDR3 protein: CASSAGRSSYEQYF. Here the CDR3 DNA reads TGTGCCAGCAGCGCGGGACGGTCGTCCTACGAGCAGTACTTC.

This clonotype came up a few times. This chain links TRBV20-1 with TRBJ2-3, with 14 bases aligning to TRBD2. The V gene end was trimmed by 5 bases and the J gene end by 9 bases; junction bases not matched to a gene: 10. The CDR3 runs 15 residues. Per the germline V gene, CDR1 is DFQATT and CDR2 is SNEGSKA (reference sequence). CDR3 sequence (DNA): TGCAGTGCTGACCCGGGACTAGCGGGAGTGGTGACGCAGTATTTT. Translating it yields CSADPGLAGVVTQYF.